This T cell receptor (beta chain) was captured in a study of CXCR3-negative and CXCR3-positive naive CD8 T cells. Study conclusions and caveats: Hydrophobicity was higher for TRB CDR3s found in CXCR3-positive naive cells than in CXCR3-negative naive cells. Memory CD8+ cells showed much lower diversity, while both naive subsets were comparably high.

About this clonotype: Antigen specificity is unknown.

The CDR3 runs 16 residues. Germline V gives CDR1 SGHDN, CDR2 FVKESK. UMI-labeled TRB cDNA libraries were prepared by 5' RACE. TCRdb re-called the 5' RACE reads and shows each CDR3 protein once, DNA omitted. This table lists 100,000 to 150,000 distinct CDR3 sequences. The J gene is TRBJ2-7, the V gene TRBV14; the D gene TCRdb calls, TRBD1, cannot be checked with no DNA. This receptor was taken from a human donor in good health. Some clones in this sample may be carry-over from other donors' samples. What was sequenced was naive CXCR3- CD8+ T cells from blood. Subset meaning: CD45RO-CCR7+CD27+CD95- naive CD8+ T cells lacking CXCR3 (TNR3-). The CDR3 is CASSLRYRGSTYEQYF.